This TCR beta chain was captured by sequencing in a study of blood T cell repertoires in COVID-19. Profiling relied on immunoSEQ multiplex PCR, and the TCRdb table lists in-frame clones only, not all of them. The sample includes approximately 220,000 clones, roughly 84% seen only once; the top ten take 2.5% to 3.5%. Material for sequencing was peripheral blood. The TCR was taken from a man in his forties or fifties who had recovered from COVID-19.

CDR3 loop: CATRGSPYNEQFF. CDR3 nucleotide sequence: TGTGCCACCCGAGGTTCCCCCTACAATGAGCAGTTCTTC. The chain joins TRBV6-5 to TRBJ2-1; D is undetermined. CDR3 size: 13 residues. With 10 bases removed from V and 2 bases from J, the gap between germline ends came to 12 bases. Germline V gene sequence: CDR1 MNHEY, CDR2 SVGAGI.